The entry below gives a single T cell receptor (beta chain) sequence along with its context. The antigen is undetermined. These data originate in a study of EBV T-cell therapy then PD-1 blockade in nasopharyngeal carcinoma. As for treatment: AdE1-LMPpoly-expanded autologous EBV-specific T-cell therapy followed by anti-PD-1 nivolumab. The CDR3 totals 18 residues. In germline, CDR1 is MDHEN, CDR2 SYDVKM. Trimming took 4 bases from V and 1 from J; bases not matched to a gene: 15. Clones were read by immunoSEQ multiplex PCR, and TCRdb kept only the in-frame ones, dropping some. This table holds roughly 20,000 clones, approximately 88% found once.

This rearrangement joins TRBV28 to TRBJ1-2; TRBD1 matches 7 bases. This material consisted of CD8+ T cells from blood, taken at day 33 from a patient whose treatment included autologous EBV-specific T cells and nivolumab. The clonotype was recovered from a man aged 40-50 years with nasopharyngeal carcinoma. The CDR3 protein is CASSYTLDQGQHNYGYTF. The CDR3, as DNA: TGTGCCAGCAGTTATACATTAGACCAGGGACAGCATAACTATGGCTACACCTTC.